This passage covers 31 T cell receptor beta chains from one sample sequenced in a study of shared clonotypes between healthy human individuals. CD8 cells regarded as naive lacked CD45RO, were positively chosen for CCR7, and omitted terminally differentiated effector memory CD45RA+ cells. Some clones are missing from TCRdb's copy, which holds only in-frame ones; the method was immunoSEQ multiplex PCR. The sample carries about 2,100,000 clones, approximately 94% recorded once. Material: naive CD8+ T cells from PBMCs. Receptors originate from a man in his late teens or twenties in good health. Some clones in this sample may be carry-over from other donors' samples.

The chain carries TRBV27 and TRBJ2-5; 12 bases are shared with TRBD2. Germline V gene data show CDR1 as MNHEY and CDR2 as SMNVEV (reference sequence). V trimming: 6 bases; J trimming: 5 bases; junction bases outside the gene matches: 4. The CDR3 runs to 14 residues. The CDR3 sequence is CASRGLAGPETQYF. The DNA for the CDR3 is TGTGCCAGCAGAGGACTAGCGGGGCCCGAGACCCAGTACTTC.

In its sample, this clone was seen once. This chain joins TRBV28 and TRBJ2-1, with 7 bases identical to TRBD2. CDR3 length equals 15 residues. J was trimmed by 0 bases and V by 7 bases; bases with no gene match: 6. Germline CDR1 and CDR2: MDHEN and SYDVKM. The CDR3 DNA is TGTGCCAGCAACCTCGGGGGGAGCTCCTACAATGAGCAGTTCTTC. Protein: CASNLGGSSYNEQFF.

This rearrangement joins TRBV18 to TRBJ2-6, with D maybe TRBD1 (5 bases). The V gene lost 0 bases and the J gene lost 2 bases, with 8 bases spanning the gap. The germline gives CDR1 KGHSH, CDR2 LQKENI. The CDR3 runs 16 residues. The CDR3 region has the DNA TGTGCCAGCTCACCACCTTTAGGGGCTGGGGCCAACGTCCTGACTTTC. This sequence encodes CASSPPLGAGANVLTF.

The chain has TRBV11-2 and TRBJ1-1, with D hard to call. Germline V CDR1 and CDR2: SGHAT, FQNNGV. The length of the CDR3 is 14 residues. Trimming left V 6 bases short and J 4 bases short, with 15 bases between. CDR3 in DNA: TGTGCCAGCAGTTTATTACAGAGACGCACTGAAGCTTTCTTT. Translated: CASSLLQRRTEAFF.

This clone came up once. The chain couples TRBV6-1 to TRBJ2-2; TRBD1 aligns across 9 bases. CDR1 is MNHNS, CDR2 SASEGT, per germline. The CDR3 consists of 14 residues. The junction had 1 base not matched to a gene; V was cut back by 3 bases and J by 5 bases. CDR3 region: CASSEGQGTGELFF. The CDR3 DNA follows: TGTGCCAGCAGTGAGGGACAGGGAACCGGGGAGCTGTTTTTT.

V usage is TRBV10-3 and J usage is TRBJ2-5; D is perhaps TRBD2 (5 bases). Germline-derived CDR1 and CDR2 are ENHRY and SYGVKD. The ends were cut back, 3 bases at V and 1 base at J, with 9 bases in the middle. This CDR3 contains 14 residues. CDR3 amino acids: CAISEEGFQETQYF. As DNA, the CDR3 is TGTGCCATCAGTGAAGAGGGATTCCAAGAGACCCAGTACTTC.

V usage is TRBV5-1 and J usage is TRBJ2-1; 9 positions agree with TRBD2. J gave up 0 bases and V 4 bases, and 2 bases lay outside the gene matches. The germline V gene has CDR1 SGHRS and CDR2 YFSETQ. The CDR3 has 15 residues. CDR3 in amino acids: CASSQTSGSYNEQFF. The CDR3 DNA sequence: TGCGCCAGCAGCCAGACTAGCGGCTCCTACAATGAGCAGTTCTTC.

The J gene is TRBJ2-7, the V gene TRBV11-3; 9 bases line up with TRBD1. The length of the CDR3 is 13 residues. Germline V gene data show CDR1 as SGHNT and CDR2 as YENEEA. V shed 8 bases, J shed 3 bases, and the junction held 5 bases outside the gene matches. Written as DNA, the CDR3 is TGTGCCAGCCTCTGGGACAGGGACTACGAGCAGTACTTC. Protein product: CASLWDRDYEQYF.

This clone was counted between two and nine times. The gene calls are TRBV25-1 and TRBJ1-2; D gene unclear. This CDR3 contains 13 residues. The germline gives CDR1 MGHDK, CDR2 SYGVNS. V was trimmed by 4 bases and J by 6 bases, leaving 12 bases between them. In nucleotides, the CDR3 is TGTGCCAGCAGTGTCCGGATCTTTGATGGCTACACCTTC. This translates into CASSVRIFDGYTF.

V is TRBV28 and J is TRBJ2-7; perhaps TRBD1 as D (6 bases). V was shortened by 1 base and J by 1 base, with 23 bases between the two germline ends. The CDR3 consists of 19 residues. CDR1 and CDR2 (germline): MDHEN, SYDVKM. The DNA for the CDR3 is TGTGCCAGCAGTTTATATCCGGGAAGACTGGGGGCTAATTCCTACGAGCAGTACTTC. Protein sequence: CASSLYPGRLGANSYEQYF.

The chain couples TRBV2 to TRBJ2-7; D unclear. V was pared by 6 bases and J by 4 bases, with 13 bases between. The CDR3 totals 13 residues. Germline CDR1 SNHLY, CDR2 FYNNEI. CDR3 nucleotides: TGTGCCAGCAGCCCGACACAAAATTACGAGCAGTACTTC. It codes for CASSPTQNYEQYF.

The chain has TRBV6-6 and TRBJ2-1; 7 nucleotides line up with TRBD2. Germline V gives CDR1 MNHNY, CDR2 SVGAGI (reference sequence). This CDR3 has 15 residues. J gave up 4 bases and V 4 bases, and 7 bases lay outside the gene matches. The CDR3 sequence: CASSLGGSRYNEQFF. CDR3 DNA sequence: TGTGCCAGCAGTTTGGGCGGGAGTAGGTACAATGAGCAGTTCTTC.

The V and J genes are TRBV2 and TRBJ2-1, with a possible D match to TRBD2 (6 bases). There are 17 residues in the CDR3. CDR1 is SNHLY, CDR2 FYNNEI, per germline. V dropped 7 bases and J dropped 0 bases, with 19 bases sitting between them. The chain's CDR3 is CASNLTPGTYSYNEQFF. DNA of the CDR3: TGTGCCAGCAACTTAACCCCCGGGACTTACTCCTACAATGAGCAGTTCTTC.

The chain combines TRBV7-6 with TRBJ1-4; 9 bases are shared with TRBD1. Losses at the gene ends were 0 bases for V and 6 bases for J; bases not matched to a gene: 5. The germline CDR1 and CDR2 sequences are SGHVS and FNYEAQ. The CDR3 covers 16 residues. CDR3 DNA sequence: TGTGCCAGCAGCTTAGCCGGGACAGGGTCGTATGAAAAACTGTTTTTT. Protein sequence: CASSLAGTGSYEKLFF.

The chain employs TRBV19 and TRBJ2-5, with 7 positions matching TRBD1. The junction had 8 bases not matched to a gene; V was cut back by 8 bases and J by 2 bases. Germline V lookup: CDR1 LNHDA, CDR2 SQIVND (reference sequence). The CDR3 contains 14 residues. Here the CDR3 reads CASRIGTAQETQYF. Written as DNA, the CDR3 is TGTGCCAGTCGGATCGGGACAGCACAAGAGACCCAGTACTTC.

The chain recombines TRBV14 with TRBJ2-7; 7 nucleotides align to TRBD1. From germline, CDR1 is SGHDN and CDR2 FVKESK. The length of the CDR3 is 14 residues. The V and J ends lost 3 bases and 6 bases, in that order; junction bases with no gene match: 8. The CDR3 DNA sequence: TGTGCCAGCAGCCATTTCCGAACAGGGGCCGAGCAGTACTTC. Amino acids: CASSHFRTGAEQYF.

This rearrangement joins TRBV27 to TRBJ2-7; 8 nucleotides agree with TRBD1. V was clipped by 6 bases and J by 2 bases; unmatched bases: 3. Looked up from germline, CDR1 is MNHEY and CDR2 is SMNVEV (reference sequence). CDR3 length equals 13 residues. CDR3 sequence: CASRPTGAYEQYF. DNA for the CDR3: TGTGCCAGCAGGCCGACAGGGGCCTACGAGCAGTACTTC.

This clone was counted once. The J gene is TRBJ2-7, the V gene TRBV5-5, with D perhaps given as TRBD1 or TRBD2 (5 bases each). Germline V gene sequence: CDR1 SGHKS, CDR2 YYEKEE (reference sequence). The CDR3 totals 14 residues. Trimming stripped 6 bases from V and 4 bases from J, with 17 bases between. The CDR3 DNA is TGTGCCAGCACACCAAGTCAGAGGGGATACGAGCAGTACTTC. It is translated as CASTPSQRGYEQYF.

This rearrangement joins TRBV9 to TRBJ2-3; TRBD1 matches at 10 bases. The CDR3 loop spans 15 amino acids. Losses at the gene ends were 3 bases for V and 7 bases for J; bases not matched to a gene: 8. CDR1 is SGDLS, CDR2 YYNGEE, per germline. The CDR3 DNA sequence: TGTGCCAGCAGCGGGGGGACAGGGGAATGGAATACGCAGTATTTT. Amino acid sequence: CASSGGTGEWNTQYF.

The V gene is TRBV4-1, the J gene TRBJ2-5, with 10 nucleotides matching TRBD2. This CDR3 spans 15 amino acids. Losses at the gene ends were 9 bases for V and 3 bases for J; bases not matched to a gene: 10. In germline, CDR1 is MGHRA, CDR2 YSYEKL. CDR3 sequence reads: CARSGGDRGEETQYF. Written as DNA, the CDR3 is TGCGCCAGAAGCGGGGGGGATAGGGGTGAAGAGACCCAGTACTTC.

This sequence joins TRBV7-6 and TRBJ2-1; D is unclear. The germline V gene encodes CDR1 SGHVS and CDR2 FNYEAQ. V was cut by 5 bases and J by 6 bases, with 20 bases left in between. The CDR3 length is 16 residues. As DNA, the CDR3 is TGTGCCAGCAGCGACGATGGCGCCCCTGGGCCCAATGAGCAGTTCTTC. Translation: CASSDDGAPGPNEQFF. Drawing the rest from reference TRBV7-6 and TRBJ2-1, the complete variable domain is GAGVSQSPRYKVTKRGQDVALRCDPISGHVSLYWYRQALGQGPEFLTYFNYEAQQDKSGLPNDRFSAERPEGSISTLTIQRTEQRDSAMYRCASSDDGAPGPNEQFFGPGTRLTVL.

The V call is TRBV28, the J call TRBJ1-3; D is perhaps TRBD1 (5 bases). Deletions cut 3 bases from V and 6 bases from J, with 15 bases between. The CDR3 loop spans 15 amino acids. Germline assignment: CDR1 MDHEN and CDR2 SYDVKM. The CDR3 DNA sequence: TGTGCCAGCAGTTTGACCAGGGACGGAGAAAACACCATATATTTT. Protein sequence: CASSLTRDGENTIYF.

The chain has TRBV11-2 and TRBJ2-5; 8 bases are shared with TRBD2. Germline V lookup: CDR1 SGHAT, CDR2 FQNNGV. The CDR3 length is 17 residues. Trimming cost V 1 base and J 3 bases; bases outside gene matches: 10. In DNA form, the CDR3 reads TGTGCCAGCAGCTTAGTCTTGACTAGCGTAGGGGAAGAGACCCAGTACTTC. This sequence encodes CASSLVLTSVGEETQYF.

The chain links TRBV7-8 to TRBJ1-1; no clear D. The ends were cut back, 3 bases at V and 5 bases at J, with 10 bases in the middle. The CDR3 length is 13 residues. Germline CDR1 SGHVS, CDR2 FQNEAQ. CDR3 protein: CASSFNGGTEAFF. The CDR3 bases are TGTGCCAGCAGCTTTAATGGAGGGACTGAAGCTTTCTTT.

This rearrangement joins TRBV5-1 to TRBJ1-1; 7 bases agree with TRBD1. With 0 bases clipped from V and 3 bases from J, the junction kept 5 bases outside the gene matches. Germline assignment: CDR1 SGHRS and CDR2 YFSETQ. This CDR3 spans 15 amino acids. DNA for the CDR3: TGCGCCAGCAGCTTGGGCACCAGGGGGGACACTGAAGCTTTCTTT. Amino acids: CASSLGTRGDTEAFF. Looking up the rest from reference TRBV5-1 and TRBJ1-1 gives the full variable domain: KAGVTQTPRYLIKTRGQQVTLSCSPISGHRSVSWYQQTPGQGLQFLFEYFSETQRNKGNFPGRFSGRQFSNSRSEMNVSTLELGDSALYLCASSLGTRGDTEAFFGQGTRLTVV.

The rearrangement links TRBV7-9 to TRBJ2-7; D remains unclear. The CDR3 is 12 amino acids. In germline, CDR1 is SEHNR, CDR2 FQNEAQ (reference sequence). V dropped 4 bases and J dropped 4 bases, with 8 bases sitting between them. In DNA form, the CDR3 reads TGTGCCAGCAGCTCAGCCGTTTACGAGCAGTACTTC. Translating gives CASSSAVYEQYF.

The genes are TRBV7-9 and TRBJ2-1; no clear D. Germline V lookup: CDR1 SEHNR, CDR2 FQNEAQ (reference sequence). Trimming pared 5 bases from V and 5 bases from J, leaving 7 bases between. The CDR3 has 12 amino acids. The CDR3 here is CASSAQNNEQFF. DNA of the CDR3: TGTGCCAGCAGCGCCCAGAACAATGAGCAGTTCTTC.

V is TRBV7-9 and J is TRBJ2-2, with D perhaps TRBD2 (6 bases). With 4 bases removed from V and 0 bases from J, the gap between germline ends came to 12 bases. The germline V gene encodes CDR1 SEHNR and CDR2 FQNEAQ (reference sequence). This CDR3 region has 16 residues. For the CDR3, the DNA is TGTGCCAGCAGCTCCCTGGGGGGAGCGAACACCGGGGAGCTGTTTTTT. Its translation is CASSSLGGANTGELFF. Based on the CDR3 plus reference TRBV7-9 and TRBJ2-2, the full variable domain is DTGVSQNPRHKITKRGQNVTFRCDPISEHNRLYWYRQTLGQGPEFLTYFQNEAQLEKSRLLSDRFSAERPKGSFSTLEIQRTEQGDSAMYLCASSSLGGANTGELFFGEGSRLTVL.

Regarding this clone: The same CDR3 arises from other DNA sequences in this sample as well. The chain recombines TRBV5-1 with TRBJ2-7, with 10 bases matching TRBD1. CDR1 and CDR2 from the germline V gene are SGHRS and YFSETQ. The V and J ends lost 3 bases and 2 bases, in that order; junction bases with no gene match: 2. The CDR3 totals 14 residues. The CDR3: CASSWGQGTYEQYF. DNA of the CDR3: TGCGCCAGCAGCTGGGGACAGGGGACCTACGAGCAGTACTTC.

This chain uses TRBV7-8 with TRBJ1-1; the D gene is possibly TRBD1 (5 bases). CDR1 SGHVS and CDR2 FQNEAQ come from the germline V gene. This CDR3 has 12 residues. Deletions cut 1 base from V and 7 bases from J, with 7 bases between. In DNA, the CDR3 is TGTGCCAGCAGCTTAGTGGGACTTGAAGCTTTCTTT. Amino acids: CASSLVGLEAFF.

On this clone itself: Other DNA sequences of this sample code for an identical CDR3. CDR3 nucleotide sequence: TGTGCCAGCAGTTTTGGGAGTACCTACGAGCAGTACTTC. Protein product: CASSFGSTYEQYF. The V call is TRBV27, the J call TRBJ2-7, with D possibly being TRBD2 (5 bases). Deletions cut 3 bases from V and 2 bases from J, with 8 bases between. The CDR3 consists of 13 residues. Looked up from germline, CDR1 is MNHEY and CDR2 is SMNVEV (reference sequence).